This T cell receptor (beta chain) originates from a study of blood T cell repertoires in COVID-19. On the study more broadly: The United States, Italy and Spain supplied acute and convalescent COVID-19 samples. From T cells, B-cell-depleted T cells, or PBMCs came the material, which was cDNA or gDNA.

Between the trimmed V and J ends, which lost 0 bases and 3 bases, there was a span of 18 bases. CDR1 is LGHDT, CDR2 YNNKEL, per germline (reference sequence). The CDR3 runs to 17 residues. As handled by the study authors: Amplified reference gene primers provided the basis for estimating nucleated cell counts. The data were produced by immunoSEQ multiplex PCR, yet TCRdb's version contains in-frame clones alone and is incomplete. Clone size and V and J calls were adopted from that table, with D and trimming inferred from the DNA. Among about 340,000 clones listed, 80% to 90% were seen once. This receptor was taken from a woman aged 40-49 years with acute COVID-19. This rearrangement joins TRBV3-1 (or the pseudogene TRBV3-2) to TRBJ2-7, with D possibly TRBD1 on 6 matching bases. Sequenced input: PBMCs or T cells enriched from blood (not recorded which). CDR3 loop: CASSQEAPGQKNYEQYF. The CDR3 DNA reads TGTGCCAGCAGCCAAGAAGCTCCGGGACAAAAGAACTACGAGCAGTACTTC.